The source of this TCR beta chain is a study of T-cell reconstitution after alpha-beta-depleted transplantation in children. Overall study findings and caveats: There were reportedly several hundred expanded graft clones from which alpha-beta T cells came about two months after transplant.

Losses at the gene ends were 0 bases for V and 6 bases for J; bases not matched to a gene: 1. The length of the CDR3 is 12 residues. Germline CDR1 reads GTSNPN; CDR2 reads SVGIG (reference sequence). Using unique molecular identifiers, the investigators prepared the TCRbeta library. MiXCR was run by TCRdb on the PCR reads, yielding one entry per CDR3 protein. This table has around 450,000 distinct CDR3 sequences, over 9.5% appearing once. In its sample, this clonotype was seen a few times. Its antigen is undetermined. The chain carries TRBV30 and TRBJ2-7, with 8 bases that match TRBD2. This material consisted of PBMCs, taken before TCRalphabeta/CD19-depleted stem cell transplant. The receptor was isolated from a child aged 2-9 years with inherited bone marrow failure, due to receive a stem cell transplant. This chain's CDR3 is CAWSVAGVEQYF. In DNA, the CDR3 is TGTGCCTGGAGTGTAGCGGGGGTCGAGCAGTACTTC.